Listed here is a single TCR beta chain. The antigen remains unidentified. The sample originates from a study of T cell responses to AZD1222 COVID-19 vaccine. Study-wide findings and caveats: Sampling captured repertoires only after the peak T cell response.

Assay used: immunoSEQ multiplex PCR; TCRdb lists only in-frame clones, some missing. The sample consists of over 85,000 clones, less than 95% of them appearing once. Germline assignment: CDR1 SGHVS and CDR2 FNYEAQ. CDR3 length: 15 residues. After removal of 3 bases from V and 6 bases from J, the junction contained 5 bases not matched to a gene. Here the sequenced sample was peripheral blood, taken 28 days after the second AZD1222 dose. The chain couples TRBV7-6 to TRBJ2-2, with TRBD1 matching over 9 bases. The source is an adult who received the AZD1222 COVID-19 vaccine. The CDR3 loop is CASSFSGTGPGELFF. CDR3 DNA sequence: TGTGCCAGCAGCTTCTCCGGGACAGGGCCCGGGGAGCTGTTTTTT.